The TCR beta chain under discussion was sequenced for a study of shared clonotypes between healthy human individuals. The V gene's germline CDR1 is SGHRS and CDR2 YFSETQ. V was clipped by 1 base and J by 0 bases; unmatched bases: 2. The CDR3 has 15 amino acids. The authors' processing: Filtering of immunoSEQ junctional sequences could not match full-length read filtering. Here immunoSEQ multiplex PCR was the method, and the copy in TCRdb shows in-frame clones only, minus some. The V and J calls and clone size come from that table; D and trimming were worked out from the DNA. Of approximately 1.5 million clones in the sample, 95% to 99% were seen once.

V usage is TRBV5-1 and J usage is TRBJ2-7, with 9 bases aligning to TRBD2. Specimen: naive CD4+ T cells sorted from blood. Subset noted: CD45RA+ positively selected. This clonotype originated in a man aged 30-40 years in good health. As DNA, the CDR3 is TGCGCCAGCAGCTTGTCTAGCGGGGTCTCCTACGAGCAGTACTTC. Translated, it gives CASSLSSGVSYEQYF.